The present T cell receptor (beta chain) was sequenced within a study of T cell repertoires in cytomegalovirus infection. Study outcomes and limitations: There were HLA-C-restricted CMV-specific TCR beta clonotypes dominating the ex vivo response.

V lost 8 bases, J lost 6 bases, and 12 bases stayed unmatched. The CDR3 loop spans 15 amino acids. Worth noting for this clonotype: What it recognizes is unknown.

A single record per CDR3 protein comes from TCRdb applying MiXCR to the reads. The sample holds approximately 100,000 distinct CDR3 sequences, over 40% seen once. This material consisted of CD8+ T cells from cultured PBMCs, taken from culture after CMV antigen stimulation. The chain combines TRBV12-3 or TRBV12-4 with TRBJ2-1, with 8 bases lining up with TRBD2. The clonotype comes from a human donor in good health (CMV status not recorded). Some clones in this sample may be carry-over from other donors' samples. Written as DNA, the CDR3 is TGTGCCAGCTGGGGGAGCGGGGGCAGAGGCAATGAGCAGTTCTTC. It is translated as CASWGSGGRGNEQFF.